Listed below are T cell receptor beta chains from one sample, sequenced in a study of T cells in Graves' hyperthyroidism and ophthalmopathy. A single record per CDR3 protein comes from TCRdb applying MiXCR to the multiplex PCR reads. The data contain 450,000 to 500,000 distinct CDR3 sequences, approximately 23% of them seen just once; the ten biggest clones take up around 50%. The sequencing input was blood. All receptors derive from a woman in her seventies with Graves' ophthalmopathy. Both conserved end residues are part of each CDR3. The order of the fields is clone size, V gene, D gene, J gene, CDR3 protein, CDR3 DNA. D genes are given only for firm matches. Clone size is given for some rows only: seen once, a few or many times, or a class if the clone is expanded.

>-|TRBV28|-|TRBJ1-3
CASSSGLLGNTIYF
TGTGCCAGCAGTTCGGGACTGCTGGGGAACACCATATATTTT
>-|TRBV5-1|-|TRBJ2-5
CASSLDPREETQYF
TGCGCCAGCAGCTTGGACCCCCGGGAAGAGACCCAGTACTTC
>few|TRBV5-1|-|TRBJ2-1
CASSSARAAYNEQFF
TGCGCCAGCAGCTCCGCGCGGGCCGCCTACAATGAGCAGTTCTTC
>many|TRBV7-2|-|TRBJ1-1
CASSMDRTNTEAFF
TGTGCCAGCAGCATGGACAGAACGAACACTGAAGCTTTCTTT
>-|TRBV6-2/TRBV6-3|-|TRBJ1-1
CASSYGYGGAKTEAFF
TGTGCCAGCAGTTACGGTTACGGCGGGGCGAAGACTGAAGCTTTCTTT
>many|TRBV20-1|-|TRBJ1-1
CSARVFRSVGTEAFF
TGCAGTGCTAGAGTATTTAGGTCAGTGGGGACTGAAGCTTTCTTT
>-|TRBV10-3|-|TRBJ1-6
CAISVGGGNSPLHF
TGTGCCATCAGTGTTGGGGGTGGCAATTCACCCCTCCACTTT
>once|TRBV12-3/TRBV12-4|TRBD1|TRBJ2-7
CASTTGQGAREQYF
TGTGCCAGCACCACTGGACAGGGGGCGAGAGAGCAGTACTTC
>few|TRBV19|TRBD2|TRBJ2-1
CASSSRRAGVLNEQFF
TGTGCCAGTAGTTCCCGAAGAGCGGGAGTACTCAATGAGCAGTTCTTC
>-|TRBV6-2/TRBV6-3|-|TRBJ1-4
CASSGHRDTNEKLLF
TGTGCCAGCAGTGGACACAGGGATACTAATGAAAAACTGCTTTTT
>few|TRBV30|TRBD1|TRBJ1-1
CAWIPGQGVRNTEAFF
TGTGCCTGGATTCCGGGACAGGGGGTAAGGAACACTGAAGCTTTCTTT
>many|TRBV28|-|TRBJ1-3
CARPSEQQGSGNTIYF
TGTGCCAGGCCGAGTGAACAACAGGGCTCTGGAAACACCATATATTTT
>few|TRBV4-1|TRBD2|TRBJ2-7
CASSQEGASGFYEQYF
TGCGCCAGCAGCCAAGAGGGCGCTAGCGGTTTCTACGAGCAGTACTTC
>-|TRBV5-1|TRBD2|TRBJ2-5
CASSFLAGGQETQYF
TGCGCCAGCAGCTTCCTAGCGGGAGGGCAAGAGACCCAGTACTTC
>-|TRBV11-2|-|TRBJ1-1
CASSPPRSNTEAFF
TGTGCCAGCAGCCCCCCCCGATCGAACACTGAAGCTTTCTTT
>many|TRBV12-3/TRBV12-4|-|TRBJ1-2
CASSFGQSYGYTF
TGTGCCAGCAGTTTCGGACAGAGCTATGGCTACACCTTC
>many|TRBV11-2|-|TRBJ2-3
CASSFEQLDTQYF
TGTGCCAGCAGCTTTGAACAGTTAGATACGCAGTATTTT
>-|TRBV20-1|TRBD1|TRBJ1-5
CSARTGGSRNQPQHF
TGCAGTGCAAGGACAGGGGGCAGTCGCAATCAGCCCCAGCATTTT
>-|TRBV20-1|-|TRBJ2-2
CSAALAATGELFF
TGCAGTGCTGCTCTTGCAGCCACCGGGGAGCTGTTTTTT
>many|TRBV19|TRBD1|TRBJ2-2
CASSRRQGNTGELFF
TGTGCCAGTAGTCGCCGACAGGGGAACACCGGGGAGCTGTTTTTT
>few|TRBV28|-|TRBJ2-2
CASIPGAGGTGELFF
TGTGCCAGCATTCCCGGGGCCGGCGGCACCGGGGAGCTGTTTTTT
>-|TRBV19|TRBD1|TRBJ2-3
CASSPTPQGASSDTQYF
TGTGCCAGTAGCCCAACCCCGCAGGGGGCGAGTTCGGATACGCAGTATTTT
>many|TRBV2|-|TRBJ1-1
CASSREINTEAFF
TGTGCCAGCTCCCGAGAGATAAACACTGAAGCTTTCTTT